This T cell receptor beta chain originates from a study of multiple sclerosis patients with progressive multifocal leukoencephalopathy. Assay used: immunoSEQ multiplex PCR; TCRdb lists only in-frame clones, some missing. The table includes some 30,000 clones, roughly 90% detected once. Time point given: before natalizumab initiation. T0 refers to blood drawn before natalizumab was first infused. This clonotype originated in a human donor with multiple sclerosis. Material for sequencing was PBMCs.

The CDR3: CASSDWGVPRDGYTF. CDR3 nucleotides: TGTGCCAGCAGTGACTGGGGGGTCCCCAGGGATGGCTACACCTTC. V and J are TRBV6-4 and TRBJ1-2; a weak D match, TRBD1 (5 bases). V was shortened by 1 base and J by 6 bases, with 15 bases between the two germline ends. The CDR3 spans 15 residues. From germline, CDR1 is MRHNA and CDR2 SNTAGT.